A single sample is the source of the 21 T cell receptor beta chains below, sequenced in a study of cytomegalovirus exposure and HLA in healthy donors. It was with 60 Vbeta and 13 Jbeta primers that the PCR ran. Method: immunoSEQ multiplex PCR; TCRdb's copy keeps in-frame clones and lacks some. The sample has about 120,000 clones, 74% seen once; the top ten hold around 2%. Sequencing input: PBMCs. The receptor source for this set is a human donor in good health.

This clone was counted between two and nine times. The chain is built from TRBV4-1 and TRBJ2-7; D is perhaps TRBD2 (5 bases). Per the germline V gene, CDR1 is MGHRA and CDR2 is YSYEKL. V shed 0 bases and J shed 7 bases, with 13 bases lying between them. CDR3 length: 14 residues. DNA of the CDR3: TGCGCCAGCAGCCAAGATGTTCTCGGGGAAGAGCAGTACTTC. Protein: CASSQDVLGEEQYF.

This clone was counted once. The V gene is TRBV27, the J gene TRBJ1-2; 8 bases agree with TRBD1. This CDR3 is 15 amino acids long. V shed 6 bases, J shed 2 bases, and the junction held 8 bases outside the gene matches. Germline lookup yields CDR1 MNHEY and CDR2 SMNVEV (reference sequence). The CDR3: CASSRGTGSNYGYTF. The CDR3 bases are TGTGCCAGCAGCCGCGGGACAGGTTCCAACTATGGCTACACCTTC.

The gene calls are TRBV27 and TRBJ1-5; D possibly corresponds to TRBD1 (6 bases). CDR1 and CDR2 (germline): MNHEY, SMNVEV (reference sequence). Trimming took 4 bases from V and 0 from J, leaving 10 bases between them. This CDR3 region has 15 residues. As DNA, the CDR3 is TGTGCCAGCAGTTCACAGGGATATAGCAATCAGCCCCAGCATTTT. Its protein is CASSSQGYSNQPQHF.

This chain connects TRBV2 to TRBJ2-7, with D perhaps matching TRBD1 (6 bases). V lost 6 bases and J 2 bases, leaving 17 bases between the germline ends. This CDR3 spans 15 amino acids. Per germline, CDR1 SNHLY and CDR2 FYNNEI. The CDR3 DNA follows: TGTGCCAGCAGGGAACAGTGGGGGCCTACCTACGAGCAGTACTTC. Protein: CASREQWGPTYEQYF.

This chain links TRBV18 with TRBJ2-3, with 10 nucleotides matching TRBD2. After removal of 2 bases from V and 1 base from J, the junction contained 15 bases not matched to a gene. This CDR3 region has 20 residues. Germline assignment: CDR1 KGHSH and CDR2 LQKENI. CDR3 DNA: TGTGCCAGCTCACCAGTAGCGGGGGGCTCCCTTAAACGCGGCACAGATACGCAGTATTTT. Residues: CASSPVAGGSLKRGTDTQYF. The entire variable domain, with the rest obtained from reference TRBV18 and TRBJ2-3, is as follows: NAGVMQNPRHLVRRRGQEARLRCSPMKGHSHVYWYRQLPEEGLKFMVYLQKENIIDESGMPKERFSAEFPKEGPSILRIQQVVRGDSAAYFCASSPVAGGSLKRGTDTQYFGPGTRLTVL.

In this sample, this clone turned up a few times. This chain connects TRBV7-2 to TRBJ2-5, with 12 bases identical to TRBD1. The CDR3 is 17 amino acids. Germline V lookup: CDR1 SGHTA, CDR2 FQGNSA. J was trimmed by 6 bases and V by 5 bases; bases with no gene match: 13. CDR3 coding DNA: TGTGCCAGCAGCAGCCGGGACAGGGGGCGCGTGTCTAAGACCCAGTACTTC. This sequence encodes CASSSRDRGRVSKTQYF.

This chain uses TRBV5-1 with TRBJ2-1, with 10 bases identical to TRBD2. The CDR3 spans 15 residues. The germline V gene has CDR1 SGHRS and CDR2 YFSETQ. Unmatched junction bases numbered 7, after V lost 3 bases and J lost 7 bases. CDR3 region: CASSSGLAKGNEQFF. DNA of the CDR3: TGCGCCAGCAGCTCGGGACTAGCGAAAGGGAATGAGCAGTTCTTC.

This rearrangement joins TRBV6-5 to TRBJ2-3; 7 bases align to TRBD1. This CDR3 comprises 14 residues. Germline V gene lookup returns CDR1 MNHEY and CDR2 SVGAGI. Trimming at V came to 5 bases and at J to 4 bases, leaving 6 bases not matched to a gene. CDR3 in amino acids: CASSRQGSPDTQYF. The CDR3 nucleotides read TGTGCCAGCAGTCGACAGGGTAGTCCAGATACGCAGTATTTT.

V and J are TRBV2 and TRBJ1-5; a possible D gene is TRBD1 (5 bases). The CDR3 runs 14 residues. V lost 7 bases and J lost 4, with 14 bases in between. Germline CDR1 is SNHLY and CDR2 is FYNNEI. The CDR3 region is CASKGSDLNQPQHF. DNA of the CDR3: TGTGCCAGCAAGGGGTCCGACCTAAATCAGCCCCAGCATTTT. The full variable domain, with the rest looked up from reference TRBV2 and TRBJ1-5, is EPEVTQTPSHQVTQMGQEVILRCVPISNHLYFYWYRQILGQKVEFLVSFYNNEISEKSEIFDDQFSVERPDGSNFTLKIRSTKLEDSAMYFCASKGSDLNQPQHFGDGTRLSIL.

This chain joins TRBV6-1 and TRBJ1-2; D unclear. The CDR3 spans 15 residues. The germline V gene has CDR1 MNHNS and CDR2 SASEGT. Trimming pared 6 bases from V and 8 bases from J, leaving 22 bases between. The CDR3 loop reads CASRHVEITGRGYTF. The DNA for the CDR3 is TGTGCCAGCAGACACGTCGAGATTACCGGGAGGGGCTACACCTTC.

This chain connects TRBV9 to TRBJ2-2; the D gene is possibly TRBD2 (5 bases). V dropped 2 bases and J dropped 4 bases, with 9 bases sitting between them. The CDR3 sequence is 14 residues long. Looked up from germline, CDR1 is SGDLS and CDR2 is YYNGEE. The CDR3: CASSVRGITGELFF. The CDR3 nucleotides are TGTGCCAGCAGCGTGAGAGGGATCACCGGGGAGCTGTTTTTT.

The V gene is TRBV14, the J gene TRBJ2-7; D is undetermined. Deletions cut 5 bases from V and 2 bases from J, with 4 bases between. This CDR3 region has 11 residues. Germline-derived CDR1 and CDR2 are SGHDN and FVKESK. The DNA for the CDR3 is TGTGCCAGCAGCAATACCTACGAGCAGTACTTC. This translates into CASSNTYEQYF. The whole variable domain, remainder taken from reference TRBV14 and TRBJ2-7, is EAGVTQFPSHSVIEKGQTVTLRCDPISGHDNLYWYRRVMGKEIKFLLHFVKESKQDESGMPNNRFLAERTGGTYSTLKVQPAELEDSGVYFCASSNTYEQYFGPGTRLTVT.

This chain links TRBV27 with TRBJ2-5, with 13 bases identical to TRBD2. Germline V gene sequence: CDR1 MNHEY, CDR2 SMNVEV (reference sequence). V lost 5 bases, J lost 4 bases, and 7 bases stayed unmatched. The CDR3 loop spans 16 amino acids. The CDR3 loop is CASSHSGLAGRETQYF. DNA of the CDR3: TGTGCCAGCAGTCACTCGGGACTAGCGGGGCGAGAGACCCAGTACTTC.

The genes are TRBV29-1 and TRBJ1-4, with no clear D. Looked up from germline, CDR1 is SQVTM and CDR2 is ANQGSEA. V lost 4 bases and J 2 bases, leaving 8 bases between the germline ends. CDR3 length: 13 residues. This CDR3 is CSVASQTNEKLFF. CDR3 in DNA: TGCAGCGTTGCCAGTCAGACTAATGAAAAACTGTTTTTT.

There are a few counts of this clone. This chain joins TRBV5-4 and TRBJ1-3; no reliable D call. This CDR3 region has 15 residues. The V gene lost 6 bases and the J gene lost 2 bases, with 15 bases spanning the gap. CDR1 and CDR2 (germline): SGHNT, YYREEE (reference sequence). The CDR3 DNA reads TGTGCCAGCACCCGGATGGGGAGGGCTGGAAACACCATATATTTT. It is translated as CASTRMGRAGNTIYF.

This clone showed up just once. This sequence joins TRBV4-2 and TRBJ2-5, with TRBD2 identical over 7 bases. The length of the CDR3 is 14 residues. Trimming removed 0 bases from V and 4 bases from J; junction bases left unmatched: 2. Per the germline V gene, CDR1 is LGHNA and CDR2 is YNFKEQ. CDR3 protein: CASSQETSRETQYF. For the CDR3, the DNA is TGTGCCAGCAGCCAAGAGACTAGCCGAGAGACCCAGTACTTC.

About this clone itself: The same CDR3 also results from other DNA sequences found in this sample. V and J are TRBV11-2 and TRBJ1-5; TRBD1 matches 8 bases. The V and J ends lost 5 bases and 3 bases, in that order; junction bases with no gene match: 9. Germline V gives CDR1 SGHAT, CDR2 FQNNGV. The CDR3 is 16 amino acids. In DNA, the CDR3 is TGTGCCAGCAGCCAGACCGGACAGGGCCCCAATCAGCCCCAGCATTTT. This codes for CASSQTGQGPNQPQHF.

V gene TRBV27 combines with J gene TRBJ2-7, with 9 bases that match TRBD1. Germline CDR1 and CDR2: MNHEY and SMNVEV (reference sequence). J gave up 1 base and V 5 bases, and 15 bases lay outside the gene matches. This CDR3 region has 18 residues. Here the CDR3 reads CASSHSPRGTGHSYEQYF. CDR3 nucleotide sequence: TGTGCCAGCAGTCACTCACCGCGGGGGACAGGGCATTCCTACGAGCAGTACTTC.

As for this clone: One junction end does not reproduce the germline sequence, and a read error may be involved. The chain uses TRBV5-1 and TRBJ2-1; 11 bases align to TRBD2. The CDR3 sequence is 15 residues long. Germline assignment: CDR1 SGHRS and CDR2 YFSETQ. This CDR3 is CASSSGLAGRISKIF. The CDR3 nucleotides are TGCGCCAGCAGTTCCGGACTAGCGGGTAGAATAAGTAAGATCTTC.

The chain joins TRBV5-1 to TRBJ2-7; the match to TRBD2 covers 7 bases. This CDR3 region has 14 residues. The germline V gene encodes CDR1 SGHRS and CDR2 YFSETQ. V shed 1 base and J 5 bases; nucleotides not matched to a gene: 6. CDR3 protein: CASSLSGGLNEQYF. CDR3 nucleotides: TGCGCCAGCAGCTTGTCGGGGGGTTTAAACGAGCAGTACTTC.

The gene calls are TRBV28 and TRBJ1-4; TRBD1 might be the D (6 bases). This CDR3 comprises 17 residues. The germline gives CDR1 MDHEN, CDR2 SYDVKM. Trimming pared 5 bases from V and 5 bases from J, leaving 21 bases between. The CDR3 sequence: CASSMHLIRDKNEKLFF. CDR3 bases: TGTGCCAGCAGTATGCATCTTATCCGGGACAAGAATGAAAAACTGTTTTTT.